Listed below are T cell receptor beta chains from one sample, sequenced in a study of blood T cell repertoires in COVID-19. Some clones are missing from TCRdb's copy, which holds only in-frame ones; the method was immunoSEQ multiplex PCR. This sample yields about 330,000 clones, of which about 92% are seen a single time; about 18% belongs to the top ten. The sample was PBMCs or T cells enriched from blood (not recorded which). Receptor source: a woman aged 30 to 39 who had recovered from COVID-19. The CDR3 runs from the conserved cysteine through the conserved F or W. D genes are given only for firm matches. Part of the rows lack a size; the others show once, few, many or a class for expanded clones.

size: NA; D: NA; V: TRBV2; J: TRBJ1-1; length: 11; CDR3: CASSESGVAFF; DNA: TGTGCCAGCAGTGAAAGCGGGGTCGCTTTCTTT
size: NA; D: TRBD2; V: TRBV11-2; J: TRBJ2-5; length: 15; CDR3: CASSFIAGGQETQYF; DNA: TGTGCCAGCAGCTTTATAGCGGGGGGTCAAGAGACCCAGTACTTC
size: NA; D: TRBD1; V: TRBV19; J: TRBJ1-1; length: 14; CDR3: CASSIGQGVAEAFF; DNA: TGTGCCAGTAGTATAGGACAGGGAGTCGCTGAAGCTTTCTTT
size: NA; D: TRBD2; V: TRBV4-3; J: TRBJ2-3; length: 17; CDR3: CASSPTSGGASTDTQYF; DNA: TGCGCCAGCTCCCCCACTAGCGGGGGGGCTAGCACAGATACGCAGTATTTT
size: NA; D: TRBD2; V: TRBV5-4; J: TRBJ2-5; length: 14; CDR3: CASSHQREGETQYF; DNA: TGTGCCAGCAGCCACCAGCGGGAGGGGGAGACCCAGTACTTC
size: once; D: TRBD1; V: TRBV30; J: TRBJ1-1; length: 14; CDR3: CAWSPGQGKTEAFF; DNA: TGTGCCTGGAGTCCGGGACAGGGTAAAACTGAAGCTTTCTTT
size: NA; D: NA; V: TRBV7-9; J: TRBJ2-7; length: 12; CDR3: CASSLGSNEQYF; DNA: TGTGCCAGCAGCTTAGGGAGTAACGAGCAGTACTTC
size: NA; D: TRBD2; V: TRBV28; J: TRBJ2-7; length: 14; CDR3: CASSKIAGVSEQYF; DNA: TGTGCCAGCAGCAAGATAGCGGGAGTCTCCGAGCAGTACTTC
size: once; D: TRBD1; V: TRBV25-1; J: TRBJ1-1; length: 14; CDR3: CASIPGQSFTEAFF; DNA: TGTGCCAGCATTCCGGGACAGAGCTTCACTGAAGCTTTCTTT
size: NA; D: NA; V: TRBV19; J: TRBJ1-2; length: 15; CDR3: CASSIVGGSNYGYTF; DNA: TGTGCCAGTAGTATAGTGGGGGGGAGTAACTATGGCTACACCTTC